This TCR beta chain was captured by sequencing in a study of cytomegalovirus exposure and HLA in healthy donors (TCRdb year 2017). Notes on the research overall: In an earlier analysis of 587 of the donors, 276 Gb of sequence data and 90 million to 120 million unique TCR beta sequences from about 179 million T cells were reported. An earlier analysis of several hundred of the donors applied high-throughput TCR beta sequencing to assess whether each TCR beta V gene segment acted as functional or pseudogenic. Among a few hundred genotyped donors of the cohort, an average of around 240,000 unique TCR beta nucleotide sequences were sequenced per donor, around 18% of them non-productive. Typing coverage differed by locus: A, B, C, DRB1 and DQB1 were typed in about 620-640 donors, DQA1 in 500 to 550, DPA1 in some 570, and DPB1 in 472. The later analysis used no new phenotypic data to find candidate immune exposures, relying instead on TCR beta sequences and their occurrence across donors. The study was designed to test whether signatures of past pathogen exposure could be identified by cataloging public T cell receptors. Using immunosequencing, the study profiled T cell repertoires from 500 to 800 subjects and related those repertoires to cytomegalovirus serostatus. Donor age, sex, ethnicity and CMV serostatus were collected together with the repertoire data. Genome-wide SNP genotypes for about three fifths of the roughly 700 donors were used in a later genetic analysis, which treated that subset as a discovery cohort. A separate validation cohort of about 110 different subjects was used in addition to the 666-subject first cohort. An early release covering just under 650 HLA-typed donors comprised roughly 300 gigabases of sequencing data and around 80 million unique TCR sequences. Roughly 5 DR-DQ haplotypes were handled as single units for association and clustering, since linkage in the cohort was strong. To study patterns of TCR occurrence, a later analysis re-analyzed previously published TCR beta repertoires from 666 donors and added high-resolution HLA genotyping. The study combined high-throughput TCR immunosequencing, statistical association of individual TCRs with disease status, and machine learning to predict cytomegalovirus infection status. All discovery cohort repertoires had been generated on a single sequencing platform. Both class I and class II loci were covered by HLA typing, at four-digit resolution. Of the roughly 420 genotyped donors, less than 85% were placed in the genetic ancestry cluster associated with self-reported Caucasian donors.

The investigation overall reported the following: Compared with the 666-donor mean, donors in an Asian-associated ancestry cluster had fewer N-insertions in productive TCRs, according to a later genetic analysis. Linkage disequilibrium might explain the correlated functional status among segregating V segments, but an unknown experimental factor could not be excluded. A later analysis associated 15,000 to 20,000 TCR beta sequences with specific HLA alleles at a false discovery rate of 0.05. Because HLA typing was unavailable for some donors at each locus, only the typed subset was used in association tests. V-gene and J-gene trimming of TCR beta chains was associated with a missense DCLRE1C variant in a later genetic analysis, and the association was replicated in an independent cohort. This cohort had only TCR beta chains sequenced, and the lack of alpha or paired-chain data limited which features could be detected. In a later analysis, HLA-associated TCR beta chains were found to be more clonally expanded and to have lower generation probabilities than equally common non-associated chains. A cluster of highly shared sequence variants was judged likely to be a technical artifact of the sequencing pipeline. A later analysis found that most CMV-associated TCR beta chains appeared HLA-restricted, with HLA associations seemingly driven largely by CMV exposure. The classifier was reported to diagnose cytomegalovirus status with high specificity and sensitivity in both the original and validation cohorts. The authors suggested that the approach could potentially be extended to other disease states and immunological phenotypes. Assigning TCR associations to individual alleles was difficult when HLA alleles, especially DR and DQ, strongly co-occurred. The 87-base-pair reads could not distinguish some IMGT-functional V segments, including TRBV6-2 and TRBV6-3, so those segments were excluded. In vitro tests confirmed that a few of the cytomegalovirus-associated TCR beta chains recognize cytomegalovirus antigens. The only immune exposure information available for the cohort was CMV serostatus. A later analysis found that TCR association rates varied across HLA loci, with DRB1 alleles showing the most associated TCRs and HLA-C alleles the fewest. Across donors, most TCR sequences were observed very rarely, whereas some public TCRs were present in many individuals. The presence/absence analyses assumed that sequencing depth was roughly uniform across donors, and that assumption may not be true. A further reported finding was that TCR beta sequences accurately predicted the HLA-A and HLA-B alleles for most subjects in the first cohort. In a later analysis, several top co-occurrence clusters were reported to appear linked to parvovirus B19, influenza, CMV and Epstein-Barr virus. The study gave a list of 150 to 200 TCR beta chains associated with cytomegalovirus. The earlier analysis of 587 of the donors excluded approximately 15 rarely observed V segments, including chromosome 9 orphons, because counts were too low. In an earlier analysis of 587 of the donors, most TCR beta V segments appeared in productive rearrangements about 87% or about 30% of the time, broadly matching IMGT annotations.

The cohort comprised approximately 700 healthy bone marrow donors. At the time of sampling, all cohort members were nominally healthy, though unrecorded immune exposures were likely present. The donor was CMV seronegative and belonged to the group of 350 or so seronegative cohort members. Each donor provided a peripheral blood sample, and peripheral blood mononuclear cells were used for TCR beta sequencing. Genomic DNA extraction from the blood cell samples was performed with the Qiagen DNeasy Blood Extraction Kit. To note about this clone: The antigen it binds to is not known.

Measured from the cysteine to the phenylalanine, the CDR3 is 16 residues long. Only CDR3 DNA remains: 48 bases, in frame from the first base. Between the V and J ends, shortened by 0 bases and 2 bases respectively, the junction contains 14 bases. CDR1 and CDR2 (GTSNPN, SVGIG) derive from the germline V gene (reference sequence). Library preparation employed the immunoSEQ multiplex PCR assay. For the multiplex PCR, a mixture combining 60 forward primers for TCR Vbeta segments and 13 reverse primers for TCR Jbeta segments was used. The CDR3 region of rearranged TCR beta genes was amplified from genomic DNA by a multiplex PCR assay. Amplified TCR beta libraries were sequenced as 87-base-pair reads on the Illumina HiSeq System. The authors processed their data as follows. Across the 700 or so repertoires, a later analysis counted roughly 84 million unique TCR beta chains, around 10 million of which were shared by at least two donors. Raw reads were error-corrected and collapsed into unique sequences with a nearest-neighbor algorithm that merged closely related sequences to remove PCR and sequencing errors. To assign V, D and J gene segments, CDR3 sequences were aligned to IMGT reference sequences. For a sequence to be retained, a match of at least six nucleotides to both a V gene segment and a J gene segment was required. Rearrangements were classified as productive when the CDR3 lacked stop codons and remained in frame with V and J, and all other rearrangements were classified as non-productive. Following IMGT convention, CDR3 was defined as the stretch from the second conserved V-encoded cysteine to the conserved J-encoded phenylalanine. Sequences without an unambiguous match to a single V gene segment were excluded from the earlier analysis of 450 to 650 of the donors. In an earlier analysis of several hundred of the donors, a V segment was called functional when productive rearrangements were above 56.7%, and segregating when the standard deviation between donors exceeded 5%. A statistical classification framework was built to diagnose cytomegalovirus status from the catalog of TCR beta chain sequences. A later analysis assigned V and J genes by comparing TCR nucleotide sequences with IMGT/GENE-DB human TR gene sequences. Using the TCRdist pipeline, a later analysis assigned CDR3 sequences along with most-parsimonious VDJ recombination scenarios. A later analysis defined each TCR beta chain by its CDR3 amino acid sequence plus V-gene family, and excluded reads lacking a unique V-gene family. In a later analysis, 550 to 650 highly shared, low-generation-probability nucleotide sequences were removed to address suspected cross-contamination and a sequencing artifact. In a later analysis, a clonal expansion index was calculated for each public chain from normalized within-repertoire ranks of inferred template counts. A later analysis computed generation probabilities with a VDJ recombination model fitted to out-of-frame rearrangements, and checked the results against IGoR. Hypergeometric tests were used in a later analysis to score TCR-TCR, TCR-HLA and TCR-CMV co-occurrence, with a repertoire-size bias correction applied to the TCR pairs. To estimate false discovery rates, a later analysis permuted the HLA or CMV assignments 20 times. In a later analysis, co-occurring TCRs were grouped with DBSCAN, and TCRdist sequence similarity was added when clustering was performed within HLA-allele-positive subsets. Repertoires with fewer than 30,000 or more than 120,000 public chains, plus five repertoires with anomalous nucleotide sharing, were excluded from co-occurrence clustering. In its TCRdb copy, this immuneACCESS table keeps in-frame sequences only and misses some clones. Where compared with another copy, unresolved V genes explain less than half of these, and the others have no known cause. V and J calls and clone size follow that table, whereas D and trimming were derived from the DNA. The sample's table covers 85,000 or so clones. Of the sample, 1% to 1.4% falls within the top ten clones.

The sequence was obtained from a woman in her twenties or thirties in good health and CMV-seronegative. The sequence joins TRBV30 to TRBJ1-3; no D gene call is confident. Sequencing was carried out using PBMCs. The nucleotides are TGTGCCTGGAGTGTCCCCCCCCTCCAGGCTGGAAACACCATATATTTT. Protein translation: CAWSVPPLQAGNTIYF.